This T cell receptor beta chain was observed in a study of blood T cell repertoires in COVID-19. Study summary: Sites in the United States, Italy and Spain provided acute and convalescent COVID-19 samples.

As handled by the study authors: Amplification with reference gene primers provided the estimates of nucleated cell counts. Here immunoSEQ multiplex PCR was the method, and the copy in TCRdb shows in-frame clones only, minus some. The V and J calls and the clone size are those of that table, but D and trimming were determined from the DNA. The table has over 95,000 clones, around nine tenths seen once. Per germline, CDR1 SGHVS and CDR2 FNYEAQ. This CDR3 spans 15 amino acids. V lost 1 base and J lost 4; bases outside the gene matches: 1. This sequence originates from a human donor with acute or convalescent COVID-19. The donor label of this sample is uncertain. This sequence joins TRBV7-6 and TRBJ2-3; 11 positions agree with TRBD1. The sample comprised peripheral blood. The CDR3 spells CASSLGTGGADTQYF. Written as DNA, the CDR3 is TGTGCCAGCAGCTTAGGGACAGGGGGCGCAGATACGCAGTATTTT.